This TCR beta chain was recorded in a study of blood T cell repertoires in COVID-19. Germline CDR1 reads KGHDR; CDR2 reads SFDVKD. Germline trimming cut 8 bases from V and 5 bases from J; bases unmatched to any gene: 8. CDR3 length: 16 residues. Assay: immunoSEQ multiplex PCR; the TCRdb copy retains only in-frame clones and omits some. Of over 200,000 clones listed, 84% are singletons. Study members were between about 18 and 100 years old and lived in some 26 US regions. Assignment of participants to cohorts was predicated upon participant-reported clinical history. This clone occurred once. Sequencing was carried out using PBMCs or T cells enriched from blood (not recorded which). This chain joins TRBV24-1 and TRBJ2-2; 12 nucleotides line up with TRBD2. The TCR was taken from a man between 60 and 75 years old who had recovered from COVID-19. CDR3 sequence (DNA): TGTGCCACCATGCTGCCCGGGACTAGCGGGACCGGGGAGCTGTTTTTT. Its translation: CATMLPGTSGTGELFF.